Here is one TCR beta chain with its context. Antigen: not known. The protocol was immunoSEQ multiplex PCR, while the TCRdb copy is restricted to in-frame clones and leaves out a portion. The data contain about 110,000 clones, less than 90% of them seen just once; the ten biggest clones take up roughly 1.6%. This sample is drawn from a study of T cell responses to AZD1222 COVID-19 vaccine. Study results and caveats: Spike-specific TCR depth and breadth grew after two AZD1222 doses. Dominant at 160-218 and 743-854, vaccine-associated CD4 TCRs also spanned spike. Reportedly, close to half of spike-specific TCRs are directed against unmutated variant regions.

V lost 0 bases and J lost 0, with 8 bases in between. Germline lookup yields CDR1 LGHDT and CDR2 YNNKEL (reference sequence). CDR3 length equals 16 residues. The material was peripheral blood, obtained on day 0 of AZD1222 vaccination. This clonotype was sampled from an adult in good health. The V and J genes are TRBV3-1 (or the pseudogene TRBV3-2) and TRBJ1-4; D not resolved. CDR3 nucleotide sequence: TGTGCCAGCAGCCAAGATTCGGGAGCAACTAATGAAAAACTGTTTTTT. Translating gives CASSQDSGATNEKLFF.